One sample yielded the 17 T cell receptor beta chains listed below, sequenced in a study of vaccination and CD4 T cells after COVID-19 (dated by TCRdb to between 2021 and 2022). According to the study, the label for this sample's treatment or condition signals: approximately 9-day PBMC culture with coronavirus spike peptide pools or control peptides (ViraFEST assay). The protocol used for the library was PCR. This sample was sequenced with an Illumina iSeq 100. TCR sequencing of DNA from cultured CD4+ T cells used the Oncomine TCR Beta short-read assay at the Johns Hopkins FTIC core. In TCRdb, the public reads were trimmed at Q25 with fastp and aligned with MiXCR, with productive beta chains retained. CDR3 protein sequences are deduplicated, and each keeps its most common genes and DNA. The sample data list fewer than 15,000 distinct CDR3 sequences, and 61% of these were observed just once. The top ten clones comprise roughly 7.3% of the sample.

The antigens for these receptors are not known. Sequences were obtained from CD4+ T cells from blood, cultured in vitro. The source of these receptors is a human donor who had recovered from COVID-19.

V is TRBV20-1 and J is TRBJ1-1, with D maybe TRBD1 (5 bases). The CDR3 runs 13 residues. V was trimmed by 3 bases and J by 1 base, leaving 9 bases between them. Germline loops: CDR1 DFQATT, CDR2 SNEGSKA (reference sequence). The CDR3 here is CSASGHANTEAFF. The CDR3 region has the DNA TGCAGTGCTAGCGGACATGCGAACACTGAAGCTTTCTTT.

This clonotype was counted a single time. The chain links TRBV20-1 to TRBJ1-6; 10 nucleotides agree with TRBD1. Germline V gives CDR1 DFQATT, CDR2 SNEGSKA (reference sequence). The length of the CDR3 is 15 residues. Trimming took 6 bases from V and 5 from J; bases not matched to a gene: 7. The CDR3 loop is CSAPGQGVNNSPLHF. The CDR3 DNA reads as TGCAGTGCACCCGGACAGGGGGTTAATAATTCACCCCTCCACTTT.

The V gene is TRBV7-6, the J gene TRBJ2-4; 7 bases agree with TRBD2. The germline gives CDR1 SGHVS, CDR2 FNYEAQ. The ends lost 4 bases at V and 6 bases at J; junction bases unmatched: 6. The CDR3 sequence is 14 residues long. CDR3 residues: CASSSGTNLNIQYF. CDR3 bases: TGTGCCAGCAGCTCCGGGACTAACCTAAACATTCAGTACTTC. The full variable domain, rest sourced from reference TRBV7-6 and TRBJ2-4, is GAGVSQSPRYKVTKRGQDVALRCDPISGHVSLYWYRQALGQGPEFLTYFNYEAQQDKSGLPNDRFSAERPEGSISTLTIQRTEQRDSAMYRCASSSGTNLNIQYFGAGTRLSVL.

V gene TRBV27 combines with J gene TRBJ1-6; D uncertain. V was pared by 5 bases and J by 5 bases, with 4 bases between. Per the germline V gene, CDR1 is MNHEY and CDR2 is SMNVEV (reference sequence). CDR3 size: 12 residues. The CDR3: CASSLNNSPLHF. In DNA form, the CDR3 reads TGTGCCAGCAGTCTCAATAATTCACCCCTCCACTTT.

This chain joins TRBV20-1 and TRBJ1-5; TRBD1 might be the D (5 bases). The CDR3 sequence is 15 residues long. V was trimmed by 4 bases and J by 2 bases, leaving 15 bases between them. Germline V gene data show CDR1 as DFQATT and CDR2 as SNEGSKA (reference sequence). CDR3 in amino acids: CSAIHRSSGNQPQHF. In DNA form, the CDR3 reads TGCAGTGCTATCCACAGGAGCTCGGGCAATCAGCCCCAGCATTTT.

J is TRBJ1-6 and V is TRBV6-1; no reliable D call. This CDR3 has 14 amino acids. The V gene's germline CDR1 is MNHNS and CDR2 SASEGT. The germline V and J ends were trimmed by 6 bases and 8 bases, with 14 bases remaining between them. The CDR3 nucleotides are TGTGCCAGCAGCCCGGAGGACGGTTATTCACCCCTCCACTTT. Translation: CASSPEDGYSPLHF.

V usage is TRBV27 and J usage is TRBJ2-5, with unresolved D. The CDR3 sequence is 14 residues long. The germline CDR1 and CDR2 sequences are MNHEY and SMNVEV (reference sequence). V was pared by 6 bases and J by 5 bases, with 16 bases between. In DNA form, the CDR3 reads TGTGCCAGCAGCCTGGCCAGGCCCTTCGAGACCCAGTACTTC. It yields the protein CASSLARPFETQYF.

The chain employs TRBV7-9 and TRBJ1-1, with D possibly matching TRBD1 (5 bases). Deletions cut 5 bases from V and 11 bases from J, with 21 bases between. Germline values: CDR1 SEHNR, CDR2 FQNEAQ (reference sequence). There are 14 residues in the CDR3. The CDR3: CASSLQQHGTGAFF. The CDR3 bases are TGTGCCAGCAGCCTACAACAACATGGGACGGGGGCTTTCTTT.

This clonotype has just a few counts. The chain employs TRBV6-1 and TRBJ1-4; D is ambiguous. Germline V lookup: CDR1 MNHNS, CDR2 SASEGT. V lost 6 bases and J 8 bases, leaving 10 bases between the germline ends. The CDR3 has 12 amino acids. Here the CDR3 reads CASRRGREKLFF. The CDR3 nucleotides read TGTGCCAGCAGGCGGGGAAGGGAAAAACTGTTTTTT.

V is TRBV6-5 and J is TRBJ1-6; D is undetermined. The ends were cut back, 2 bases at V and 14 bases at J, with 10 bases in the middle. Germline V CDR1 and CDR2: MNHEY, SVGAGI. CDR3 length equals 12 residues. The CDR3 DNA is TGTGCCAGCAGTTACCTGGGGAAGGCCCTCCACTTT. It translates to CASSYLGKALHF.

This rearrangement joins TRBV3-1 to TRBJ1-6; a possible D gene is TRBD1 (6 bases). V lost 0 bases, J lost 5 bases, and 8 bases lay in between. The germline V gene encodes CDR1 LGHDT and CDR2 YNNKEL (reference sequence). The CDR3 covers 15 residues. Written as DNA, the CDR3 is TGTGCCAGCAGCCAAGAAGGACAGAATAATTCACCCCTCCACTTT. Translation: CASSQEGQNNSPLHF.

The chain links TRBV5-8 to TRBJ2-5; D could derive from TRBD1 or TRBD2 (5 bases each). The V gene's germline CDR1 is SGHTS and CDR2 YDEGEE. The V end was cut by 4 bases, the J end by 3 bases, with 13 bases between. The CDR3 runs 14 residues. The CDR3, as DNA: TGTGCCAGCAGCACCGGGACGTTCGAAGAGACCCAGTACTTC. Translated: CASSTGTFEETQYF.

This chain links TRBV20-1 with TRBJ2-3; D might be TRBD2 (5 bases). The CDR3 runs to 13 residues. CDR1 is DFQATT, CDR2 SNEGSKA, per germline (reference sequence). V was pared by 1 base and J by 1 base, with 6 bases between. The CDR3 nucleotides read TGCAGTGCTAGAGGTAGCGGCACAGATACGCAGTATTTT. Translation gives CSARGSGTDTQYF.

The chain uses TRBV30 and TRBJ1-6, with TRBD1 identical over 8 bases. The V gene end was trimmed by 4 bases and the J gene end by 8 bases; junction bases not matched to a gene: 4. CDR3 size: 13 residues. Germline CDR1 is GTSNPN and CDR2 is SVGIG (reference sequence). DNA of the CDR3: TGTGCCTGGACTGGACAGGGTTATTCACCCCTCCACTTT. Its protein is CAWTGQGYSPLHF.

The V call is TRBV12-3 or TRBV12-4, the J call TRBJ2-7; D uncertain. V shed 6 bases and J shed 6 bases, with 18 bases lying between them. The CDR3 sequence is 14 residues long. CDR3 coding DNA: TGTGCCAGCAGACCCCGACAAGATTGGGGCGAGCAGTACTTC. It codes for CASRPRQDWGEQYF.

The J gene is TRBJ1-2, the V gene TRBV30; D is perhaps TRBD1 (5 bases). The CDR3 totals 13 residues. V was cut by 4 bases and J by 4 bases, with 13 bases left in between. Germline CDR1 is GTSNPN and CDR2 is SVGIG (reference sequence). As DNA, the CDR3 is TGTGCCTGGACCTTCAGGGAGGGCTATGGCTACACCTTC. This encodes CAWTFREGYGYTF.

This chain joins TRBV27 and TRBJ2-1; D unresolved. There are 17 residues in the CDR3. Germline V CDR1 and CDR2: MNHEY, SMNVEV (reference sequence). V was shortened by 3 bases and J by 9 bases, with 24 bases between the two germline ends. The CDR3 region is CASSFSSRTGLIGEQFF. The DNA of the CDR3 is TGTGCCAGCAGTTTCTCGTCTCGTACCGGCTTAATTGGTGAGCAGTTCTTC.